The rows below give T cell receptor beta chains drawn from one sample of a study of blood T cell repertoires in COVID-19. Sequenced by immunoSEQ multiplex PCR; TCRdb stores in-frame clones only, minus some. The sample records about 74,000 clones, approximately 84% being singletons. Sequencing was performed on peripheral blood. The receptors were sampled from a man in his 70s with acute or convalescent COVID-19. CDR3s leave out the opening cysteine and the closing phenylalanine or tryptophan.

v_gene,j_gene,len,CDR3aa
TRBV7-3,TRBJ2-7,13,ASSLAAGGDYEQY
TRBV6-5,TRBJ1-6,13,ASSYFDGGRAPLH
TRBV2,TRBJ2-1,11,ASQGRTGDFQF
TRBV6-2/TRBV6-3,TRBJ2-1,13,ASSYTPQGYNEQF
TRBV7-3,TRBJ2-6,13,ASSRDRGGANVLT
TRBV5-1,TRBJ2-1,13,ASSYAGTDYNEQF
TRBV11-2,TRBJ2-3,12,ASSLIRSEGTQY
TRBV4-1,TRBJ1-5,12,ASSQHRGSQPQH
TRBV5-1,TRBJ1-5,13,ASSPEGVYNQPQH
TRBV24-1,TRBJ2-7,14,AKYSGAGRSMDEQY
TRBV5-4,TRBJ2-3,12,ASSLDYSTDTQY
TRBV3-1/TRBV3-2,TRBJ1-1,14,ASSQDRRSRGTEAF
TRBV30,TRBJ2-7,17,AWTAPTSGRGGPPDEQY
TRBV11-2,TRBJ2-7,17,ASSFSPGLAGPGAYEQY
TRBV5-1,TRBJ1-1,11,ASSWTGQIEAF
TRBV15,TRBJ2-3,13,ATSRGSGRTDTQY
TRBV3-1/TRBV3-2,TRBJ2-7,13,ASSQAPGSAYEQY
TRBV18,TRBJ2-7,12,ASSLKSGSDEQY
TRBV6-5,TRBJ1-1,11,ASRQGQELEAF
TRBV15,TRBJ2-2,12,ATSSGGAGGELF